The 19 T cell receptor beta chains presented below share a single source sample, sequenced in a study of regulatory T cells in long-lasting Graves disease. Time point reported: newly diagnosed GD, antithyroid drugs for less than 3 months. PBMC-extracted RNA yielded the TCR library. Arm-PCR of CDR3 regions and iRepertoire HTBI primers were the basis on which TCR beta libraries were built. TCRdb called the multiplex PCR reads again in MiXCR, with one record for every CDR3 protein. The sample yields around 480,000 distinct CDR3 sequences, around 15% seen once. The same data also contributed to another study, on T cells in Graves' hyperthyroidism and ophthalmopathy.

The sequencing used peripheral blood mononuclear cells (PBMCs), collected at new diagnosis, from a patient treated with antithyroid drugs. These receptor sequences come from a man in his forties with Graves disease.

At least ten counts were recorded for this clonotype. The genes are TRBV30 and TRBJ2-5; 7 bases map to TRBD2. Looked up from germline, CDR1 is GTSNPN and CDR2 is SVGIG (reference sequence). CDR3 size: 13 residues. With V trimmed by 4 bases and J by 5 bases, 7 bases remained unmatched. The CDR3 is CAWMGGAGETQYF. Here the CDR3 DNA reads TGTGCCTGGATGGGAGGGGCCGGGGAGACCCAGTACTTC.

The V call is TRBV19, the J call TRBJ1-6; TRBD1 aligns across 8 bases. V lost 4 bases to trimming and J lost 9 bases; unmatched junction nucleotides: 8. Germline V gives CDR1 LNHDA, CDR2 SQIVND (reference sequence). The CDR3 length is 15 residues. The CDR3 loop is CASSTGGGLSSPLHF. The CDR3, as DNA: TGTGCCAGTAGTACAGGGGGCGGACTGTCTTCACCCCTCCACTTT.

This clonotype was detected a few times. The V call is TRBV6-1, the J call TRBJ1-2, with TRBD1 matching over 7 bases. This CDR3 spans 12 amino acids. V lost 9 bases to trimming and J lost 2 bases; unmatched junction nucleotides: 3. Germline V gene lookup returns CDR1 MNHNS and CDR2 SASEGT. The CDR3 DNA reads as TGTGCCAGTGCACAGGGGAACTATGGCTACACCTTC. It is translated as CASAQGNYGYTF.

This clonotype was observed many times. This chain links TRBV28 with TRBJ1-1; 8 positions agree with TRBD1. The J segment lost 1 base and the V segment lost 10 bases, leaving 8 bases of the junction unmatched. The CDR3 has 14 residues. Germline-derived CDR1 and CDR2 are MDHEN and SYDVKM. The CDR3 sequence: CATNPGGENTEAFF. CDR3 DNA sequence: TGTGCCACCAACCCAGGGGGCGAGAACACTGAAGCTTTCTTT.

The chain recombines TRBV10-2 with TRBJ2-7, with 10 bases that match TRBD2. The ends lost 7 bases at V and 3 bases at J; junction bases unmatched: 6. CDR1 WSHSY and CDR2 SAAADI come from the germline V gene. The CDR3 sequence is 14 residues long. Here the CDR3 DNA reads TGCGCCAGCACTCCCGGGACTAGCGTCTACGAGCAGTACTTC. Its translation: CASTPGTSVYEQYF.

In its sample, this clonotype was seen a few times. Sequence at one end of the junction differs from germline and may be a read error. V is TRBV12-5 and J is TRBJ1-2, with a weak D call TRBD1 (6 bases). The CDR3 covers 14 residues. Germline CDR1 is LGHNT and CDR2 is FRNRAP. The CDR3 DNA follows: TGTGCTAGTGGTCTGGTTGGGGGGCCCGATGGCTACACCTTC. Protein: CASGLVGGPDGYTF.

This clonotype was recorded many times. The chain couples TRBV3-1 to TRBJ2-1; 9 bases line up with TRBD2. With 3 bases clipped from V and 8 bases from J, the junction kept 11 bases outside the gene matches. The CDR3 contains 16 residues. From germline, CDR1 is LGHDT and CDR2 YNNKEL (reference sequence). CDR3 in amino acids: CASSQPLGTSSDEQFF. The CDR3, as DNA: TGTGCCAGCAGCCAGCCGCTCGGGACTAGCAGCGATGAGCAGTTCTTC.

Many counts were recorded for this clonotype. This sequence joins TRBV18 and TRBJ2-5; the D is unclear. Germline assignment: CDR1 KGHSH and CDR2 LQKENI. Trimming took off 0 bases at V and 5 bases at J, with 7 bases between the two ends. This CDR3 contains 13 residues. This CDR3 reads CASSPPVLETQYF. CDR3 in DNA: TGTGCCAGCTCACCACCGGTGTTGGAGACCCAGTACTTC.

The genes are TRBV7-3 and TRBJ1-5; D gene ambiguous. The CDR3 covers 11 residues. V lost 4 bases to trimming and J lost 8 bases, with 6 bases between them. CDR1 is SGHTA and CDR2 is FQGTGA in the germline V gene. The DNA of the CDR3 is TGTGCCAGCAGCTCCGCCAAGCCCCAGCATTTT. Translation gives CASSSAKPQHF.

This clonotype has a count of ten or more. This chain links TRBV6-1 with TRBJ2-7; no clear D gene. The germline V and J ends were trimmed by 2 bases and 3 bases, with 14 bases remaining between them. The CDR3 loop spans 15 amino acids. Germline V gene sequence: CDR1 MNHNS, CDR2 SASEGT. The CDR3 nucleotides are TGTGCCAGCAGTGAATGGCAGCAACCCATCTACGAGCAGTACTTC. Translated, it gives CASSEWQQPIYEQYF.

With respect to this clonotype: A far more abundant clone sits one base away, making this likely a read error. This chain connects TRBV7-9 to TRBJ2-6; TRBD1 is a possible D gene (6 bases). This CDR3 has 17 residues. V dropped 0 bases and J dropped 0 bases, with 9 bases sitting between them. Per the germline V gene, CDR1 is SEHNR and CDR2 is FQNEAQ (reference sequence). The CDR3 DNA is TGTGCCAGCAGCTTAGCGGGACACAACTCTGGGGCCAACGTCCTGACTTTC. Translating it yields CASSLAGHNSGANVLTF.

This clonotype was picked up many times. The gene calls are TRBV28 and TRBJ1-5; D is perhaps TRBD1 (6 bases). The CDR3 loop spans 15 amino acids. Between the trimmed V and J ends, which lost 6 bases and 2 bases, there was a span of 14 bases. Germline V gene sequence: CDR1 MDHEN, CDR2 SYDVKM. CDR3 in DNA: TGTGCCAGCAGGACGTCAGGGGTCGGCAATCAGCCCCAGCATTTT. This sequence encodes CASRTSGVGNQPQHF.

This clonotype appeared a few times. The CDR3 protein is CASGFGQGNTEAFF. CDR3 sequence (DNA): TGTGCTAGTGGTTTCGGTCAGGGGAACACTGAAGCTTTCTTT. V and J are TRBV12-5 and TRBJ1-1; perhaps TRBD1 as D (5 bases). The CDR3 consists of 14 residues. Germline V CDR1 and CDR2: LGHNT, FRNRAP. V lost 3 bases and J lost 1, with 9 bases in between.

This clonotype was counted many times. The chain carries TRBV6-1 and TRBJ1-4, with unresolved D. CDR3 size: 12 residues. Germline V gene sequence: CDR1 MNHNS, CDR2 SASEGT. Trimming took off 7 bases at V and 8 bases at J, with 11 bases between the two ends. CDR3 sequence: CASTRRNEKLFF. The DNA for the CDR3 is TGTGCCAGCACCAGGAGGAACGAAAAACTGTTTTTT.

This clonotype was counted ten times or more. The V gene is TRBV6-5, the J gene TRBJ2-5; tentatively, D is TRBD2 (6 bases). From germline, CDR1 is MNHEY and CDR2 SVGAGI. V lost 0 bases and J lost 4, with 12 bases in between. This CDR3 has 15 residues. The DNA of the CDR3 is TGTGCCAGCAGTTACTCGGGACTCGGGGGAGAGACCCAGTACTTC. Its protein is CASSYSGLGGETQYF.

Concerning this clonotype itself: This may arise from a read error, as a much more abundant clone is one base away. This rearrangement joins TRBV27 to TRBJ2-4; 9 nucleotides align to TRBD2. Germline V lookup: CDR1 MNHEY, CDR2 SMNVEV (reference sequence). The CDR3 totals 17 residues. V was clipped by 0 bases and J by 13 bases; unmatched bases: 16. CDR3 protein: CASSLSGGRDFYNEQYF. DNA for the CDR3: TGTGCCAGCAGTTTATCCGGCGGGAGGGATTTCTACAATGAGCAGTACTTC.

This clonotype was counted ten times or more. V is TRBV11-2 and J is TRBJ2-3; TRBD2 matches 12 bases. CDR1 and CDR2 from the germline V gene are SGHAT and FQNNGV. The CDR3 sequence is 16 residues long. V was pared by 3 bases and J by 0 bases, with 1 base of the junction left unmatched. CDR3 nucleotides: TGTGCCAGCAGCTTTGGGACTAGCGGGAGCACAGATACGCAGTATTTT. It encodes CASSFGTSGSTDTQYF.

The chain uses TRBV15 and TRBJ2-7, with 10 bases aligning to TRBD2. The CDR3 covers 15 residues. With V trimmed by 5 bases and J by 3 bases, 7 bases remained unmatched. CDR1 is LNHNV, CDR2 YYDKDF, per germline (reference sequence). Here the CDR3 reads CATSGQLAGNYEQYF. CDR3 DNA: TGTGCCACCAGCGGACAACTAGCGGGAAACTACGAGCAGTACTTC.

This clonotype was seen at least ten times. This rearrangement joins TRBV5-1 to TRBJ2-1; 10 bases align to TRBD2. The ends lost 3 bases at V and 6 bases at J; junction bases unmatched: 6. Germline V gene sequence: CDR1 SGHRS, CDR2 YFSETQ. This CDR3 is built from 15 residues. The CDR3 spells CASSSPSGSFNEQFF. For the CDR3, the DNA is TGCGCCAGCAGCTCTCCTAGCGGGAGTTTCAATGAGCAGTTCTTC.